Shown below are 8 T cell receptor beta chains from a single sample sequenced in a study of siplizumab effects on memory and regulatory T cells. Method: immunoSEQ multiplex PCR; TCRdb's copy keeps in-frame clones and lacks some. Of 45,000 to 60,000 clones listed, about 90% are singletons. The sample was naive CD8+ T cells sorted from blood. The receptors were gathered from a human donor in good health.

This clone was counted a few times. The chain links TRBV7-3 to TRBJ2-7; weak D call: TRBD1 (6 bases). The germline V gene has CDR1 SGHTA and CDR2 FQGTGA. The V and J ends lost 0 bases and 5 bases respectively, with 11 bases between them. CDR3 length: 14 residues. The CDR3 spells CASSLTQGLDEQYF. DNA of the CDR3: TGTGCCAGCAGCTTAACACAGGGCCTTGACGAGCAGTACTTC.

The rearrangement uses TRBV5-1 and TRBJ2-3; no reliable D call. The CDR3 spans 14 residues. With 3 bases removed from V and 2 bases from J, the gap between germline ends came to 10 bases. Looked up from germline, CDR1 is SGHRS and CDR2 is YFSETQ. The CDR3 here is CASSYDGFTDTQYF. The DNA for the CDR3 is TGCGCCAGCAGCTATGACGGATTCACAGATACGCAGTATTTT.

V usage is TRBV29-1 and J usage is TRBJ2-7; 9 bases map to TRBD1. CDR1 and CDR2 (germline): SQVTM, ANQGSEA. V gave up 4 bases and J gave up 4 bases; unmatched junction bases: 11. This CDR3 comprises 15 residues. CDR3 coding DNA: TGCAGCGTTGTGGGGGGGACGGGGACAGGGTACGAGCAGTACTTC. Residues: CSVVGGTGTGYEQYF.

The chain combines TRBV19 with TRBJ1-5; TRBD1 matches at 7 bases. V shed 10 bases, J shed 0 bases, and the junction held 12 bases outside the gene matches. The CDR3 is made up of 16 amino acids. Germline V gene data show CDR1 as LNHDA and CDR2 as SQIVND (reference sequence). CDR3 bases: TGTGCCACCTCTCCGGGACAGATCTATAGCAATCAGCCCCAGCATTTT. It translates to CATSPGQIYSNQPQHF.

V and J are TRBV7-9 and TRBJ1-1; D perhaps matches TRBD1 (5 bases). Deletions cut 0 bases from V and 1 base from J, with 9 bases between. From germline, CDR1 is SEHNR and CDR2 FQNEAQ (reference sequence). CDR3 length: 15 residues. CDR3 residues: CASSLAQGENTEAFF. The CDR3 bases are TGTGCCAGCAGCTTAGCGCAGGGAGAGAACACTGAAGCTTTCTTT.

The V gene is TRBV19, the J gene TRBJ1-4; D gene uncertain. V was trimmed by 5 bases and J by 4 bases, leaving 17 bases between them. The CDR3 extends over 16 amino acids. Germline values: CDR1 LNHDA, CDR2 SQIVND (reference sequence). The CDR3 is CASSPNRASHNEKLFF. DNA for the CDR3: TGTGCCAGTAGTCCGAACCGAGCCTCTCATAATGAAAAACTGTTTTTT.

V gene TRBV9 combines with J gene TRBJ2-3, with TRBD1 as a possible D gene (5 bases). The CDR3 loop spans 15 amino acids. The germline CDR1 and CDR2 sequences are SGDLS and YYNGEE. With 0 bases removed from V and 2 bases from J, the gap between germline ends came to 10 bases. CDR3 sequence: CASSVATVNTDTQYF. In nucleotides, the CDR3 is TGTGCCAGCAGCGTAGCGACAGTTAACACAGATACGCAGTATTTT.

The CDR3 here is CASTIRTGTGELFF. The CDR3 nucleotides are TGCGCCAGCACCATTCGGACTGGCACCGGGGAGCTGTTTTTT. The chain couples TRBV5-1 to TRBJ2-2, with D maybe TRBD2 (5 bases). This CDR3 has 14 residues. Trimming pared 6 bases from V and 4 bases from J, leaving 13 bases between. Germline values: CDR1 SGHRS, CDR2 YFSETQ.